This T cell receptor (beta chain) was sequenced during a study of cytomegalovirus exposure and HLA in healthy donors (dated by TCRdb to the late 2010s). Background on the whole study: An earlier analysis of roughly 610 of the donors reported under 300 Gb of sequence data and 117 million unique TCR beta sequences obtained from about 180 million T cells. Approximately 300 gigabases of sequencing data and roughly 80 million unique TCR sequences made up an early release that covered over 550 HLA-typed donors. Among the approximately 420 genotyped donors, approximately 76% belonged to the genetic ancestry cluster associated with self-reported Caucasian donors. The study aimed to test whether cataloging public T cell receptors could reveal signatures of past pathogen exposure. The study profiled the T cell repertoires of hundreds of subjects by immunosequencing and related them to cytomegalovirus serostatus. Besides the first cohort of 550 to 750 subjects, a separate validation cohort made up of roughly 120 different subjects was used. To predict cytomegalovirus infection status, the study combined high-throughput TCR immunosequencing, statistical association of individual TCRs with disease status, and machine learning. To study patterns of TCR occurrence, a later analysis re-analyzed previously published TCR beta repertoires from around 670 donors and added high-resolution HLA genotyping. The later analysis used no new phenotypic data to find candidate immune exposures, relying instead on TCR beta sequences and their occurrence across donors. An earlier analysis of some 500 of the donors applied high-throughput TCR beta sequencing to assess whether each TCR beta V gene segment acted as functional or pseudogenic. Donor age, sex, ethnicity and CMV serostatus were compiled alongside the repertoire data. A later genetic analysis took genome-wide SNP genotypes for about 55% of the roughly 670 donors and used that subset as a discovery cohort. Every repertoire in the discovery cohort had been generated on one and the same sequencing platform. Class I and class II HLA loci were covered by the typing at four-digit resolution. Typing coverage varied by locus: roughly 629-640 donors for A, B, C, DRB1 and DQB1; 522 for DQA1; over 600 for DPA1; about 450 for DPB1. Because of strong linkage in the cohort, roughly 5 DR-DQ haplotypes were treated as single units for association and clustering. Across some 400 genotyped donors of the cohort, an average of about 250,000 unique TCR beta nucleotide sequences per donor were sequenced, and roughly 20% of those sequences were non-productive. Here is what the overall study found, with its caveats: Some IMGT-functional V segments, including TRBV6-2 and TRBV6-3, could not be told apart with the 87-base-pair reads, so those segments were excluded. Because HLA typing was missing for some donors at each locus, association tests included only the typed subset. An earlier analysis of approximately 570 of the donors showed that most TCR beta V segments appeared in productive rearrangements either about 90% or about 30% of the time, which broadly matched IMGT annotations. At a false discovery rate of 0.05, a later analysis linked around 15,000 TCR beta sequences to specific HLA alleles. The classifier was reported to diagnose cytomegalovirus status with high specificity and sensitivity in both the original and validation cohorts. Correlated functional status among segregating V segments might be attributable to linkage disequilibrium, but an unknown experimental factor could not be ruled out. The sequencing pipeline was judged likely to have produced a cluster of highly shared sequence variants as a technical artifact. A later genetic analysis reported fewer N-insertions in productive TCRs among donors in an Asian-associated ancestry cluster than the roughly 670-donor mean. The authors suggested that the approach could potentially be extended to other disease states and immunological phenotypes. A further reported finding was that TCR beta sequences accurately predicted the HLA-A and HLA-B alleles for most subjects in the first cohort. In vitro tests confirmed that a few of the cytomegalovirus-associated TCR beta chains recognize cytomegalovirus antigens. Assigning TCR associations to individual alleles was difficult when HLA alleles, especially DR and DQ, strongly co-occurred. According to a later analysis, most CMV-associated TCR beta chains appeared to be HLA-restricted, and the HLA associations seemed to be driven largely by CMV exposure. A later genetic analysis associated a missense DCLRE1C variant with V-gene and J-gene trimming of TCR beta chains, and an independent cohort replicated the association. Most TCR sequences were seen in very few donors, while some public TCRs were found in many individuals. Roughly uniform sequencing depth across donors was assumed in presence/absence analyses, although this assumption may not hold. CMV serostatus was the only immune exposure information available for the cohort. The earlier analysis of about 600 of the donors excluded fewer than 20 rarely observed V segments, including chromosome 9 orphons, because counts were too low. Several of the top co-occurrence clusters appeared to be linked to parvovirus B19, influenza, CMV and Epstein-Barr virus, according to a later analysis. The study listed approximately 150 TCR beta chains as associated with cytomegalovirus. In this cohort, only TCR beta chains were sequenced, and detectable features were limited by the absence of alpha or paired-chain data. In a later analysis, HLA-associated TCR beta chains showed more clonal expansion and lower generation probabilities than non-associated chains that were equally common. In a later analysis, the rate of TCR association differed among HLA loci, with DRB1 alleles having the most associated TCRs and HLA-C alleles having the fewest.

Library preparation was by the immunoSEQ multiplex PCR assay. A mixture of 60 forward primers for TCR Vbeta segments and 13 reverse primers for TCR Jbeta segments was used in the multiplex PCR. The CDR3 region of rearranged TCR beta genes was amplified from genomic DNA by a multiplex PCR assay. Amplified TCR beta libraries were sequenced as 87-base-pair reads on the Illumina HiSeq System. The study's own analysis went as follows. A later analysis tallied approximately 87 million unique TCR beta chains across the roughly 610 repertoires, and roughly 11 million of those chains were shared by two or more donors. Raw reads were error-corrected and collapsed into unique sequences by a nearest-neighbor algorithm in which closely related sequences were merged to remove PCR and sequencing errors. CDR3 sequences were aligned to IMGT reference sequences to assign V, D and J gene segments. For a sequence to be retained, a match of at least six nucleotides was required to both a V gene segment and a J gene segment. Rearrangements were called productive when the CDR3 lacked stop codons and stayed in frame with V and J; all others were non-productive. Following IMGT convention, CDR3 was defined as the stretch from the second conserved V-encoded cysteine up to the conserved J-encoded phenylalanine. In an earlier analysis of more than 550 of the donors, sequences lacking an unambiguous match to a single V gene segment were excluded. In an earlier analysis of a few hundred of the donors, a V segment was called functional when productive rearrangements were above 56.7%, and segregating when the standard deviation between donors exceeded 5%. A statistical classification framework was built to diagnose cytomegalovirus status from the catalog of TCR beta chain sequences. V and J gene assignment, in a later analysis, came from comparing TCR nucleotide sequences with IMGT/GENE-DB human TR gene sequences. The TCRdist pipeline was used in a later analysis to assign CDR3 sequences and most-parsimonious VDJ recombination scenarios. A later analysis defined each TCR beta chain by its CDR3 amino acid sequence plus V-gene family, and excluded reads lacking a unique V-gene family. As a way to deal with suspected cross-contamination and a sequencing artifact, a later analysis dropped 450 to 600 nucleotide sequences that were highly shared and had low generation probability. In a later analysis, a clonal expansion index for each public chain was calculated from normalized within-repertoire ranks of inferred template counts. A later analysis computed generation probabilities with a VDJ recombination model fitted to out-of-frame rearrangements, and checked the results against IGoR. A later analysis scored TCR-TCR, TCR-HLA and TCR-CMV co-occurrence with hypergeometric tests, applying a repertoire-size bias correction to TCR pairs. In a later analysis, false discovery rates were estimated by permuting HLA or CMV assignments 20 times. In a later analysis, co-occurring TCRs were grouped using DBSCAN, with TCRdist sequence similarity added in when clustering inside HLA-allele-positive subsets. Repertoires with fewer than 30,000 or more than 120,000 public chains were left out of co-occurrence clustering, as were five repertoires with anomalous nucleotide sharing. Drawn from immuneACCESS, this table holds only the in-frame rearrangements with V and J called that TCRdb kept. Clones are partly lost; checked studies trace under half to an unresolved V gene and leave the rest unexplained. V and J calls and clone size follow that table, whereas D and trimming were derived from the DNA. Within this sample are approximately 210,000 clones, with 60% to 85% of them counted one time only. The top ten constitute under 2% of the sample.

Including cysteine and phenylalanine, the CDR3 has 11 amino acids. Only CDR3 DNA is held: 33 bases, read in frame from base 1. Trimming costs V 5 bases and J 6 bases, and their ends lie 8 bases apart. CDR1 and CDR2 (MNHEY, SMNVEV) derive from the germline V gene (reference sequence). Details on this clone: It has no known antigen specificity. No base qualities exist here, and no much larger clone lies one base off it.

The cohort comprised fewer than 700 healthy bone marrow donors. Cohort members were all nominally healthy when sampled, although unrecorded immune exposures were likely present. The donor was CMV seropositive and was included in the group of around 300 seropositive cohort members. Every donor gave a peripheral blood sample, and the peripheral blood mononuclear cells from that sample were used for TCR beta sequencing. Genomic DNA was extracted from the blood cell samples with the Qiagen DNeasy Blood Extraction Kit. The rearranged chain carries TRBV27 and TRBJ2-7; perhaps TRBD2 is the D gene, with 5 bases matching. The receptor's source is a girl aged 10-17 years in good health and CMV-seropositive. Material: PBMCs. The base sequence is TGTGCCAGCAGTCTAGGGAGCGAGCAGTACTTC. This translates into CASSLGSEQYF.